This T cell receptor beta chain is from a study of blood T cell repertoires in COVID-19. Turning to the study itself: Acute and convalescent COVID-19 specimens originated in the United States, Italy and Spain.

The germline V gene encodes CDR1 SGHRS and CDR2 YFSETQ. The CDR3 runs 15 residues. V lost 5 bases and J lost 2, with 15 bases in between. Study processing details: Scientists estimated how many nucleated cells there were by amplifying reference gene primers. Repertoires were generated with immunoSEQ multiplex PCR, while TCRdb's copy carries only in-frame clones and drops some. That table furnishes V, J and clone size, whereas the DNA furnished D and trimming. The data show 300,000 to 400,000 clones, approximately 90% seen once. Specimen: peripheral blood. V and J are TRBV5-1 and TRBJ2-3; D is ambiguous. The clonotype originates from a woman aged 45 to 65 with active or convalescent COVID-19. The CDR3: CASRLSVQTTDTQYF. The CDR3 DNA follows: TGCGCCAGCAGGTTAAGTGTACAAACCACAGATACGCAGTATTTT.